Listed below are T cell receptor beta chains from one sample, sequenced in a study of blood T cell repertoires in COVID-19. Sequenced by immunoSEQ multiplex PCR; TCRdb stores in-frame clones only, minus some. The profile shows approximately 200,000 clones, 70% to 90% of them singletons. The sequenced material came from peripheral blood. These TCRs come from a man aged 40-50 years with acute or convalescent COVID-19. CDR3s include the opening cysteine and the closing phenylalanine or tryptophan. The D gene is left open where the match is weak. Rows give clone size only sometimes, using once, few, many, or a class for an expanded clone.

>TRBV7-9|NA|NA|TRBJ2-5
TGTGCCAGCAGCTTCAATCCCGGGACACAAGAGACCCAGTACTTC
CASSFNPGTQETQYF
>TRBV2|NA|TRBD1|TRBJ1-5
TGTGCCAGCCGGGACAGGCTCAATCAGCCCCAGCATTTT
CASRDRLNQPQHF
>TRBV2|NA|NA|TRBJ1-5
TGTGCCAGCAGAGGGACGGGGGGGGACAATCAGCCCCAGCATTTT
CASRGTGGDNQPQHF
>TRBV5-6|NA|NA|TRBJ1-2
TGTGCCAGCAGCTTGGCTTATAGGGGTTACACCTTC
CASSLAYRGYTF
>TRBV9|NA|NA|TRBJ2-1
TGTGCCAGCAGCGCAAGCGAAACCTACAATGAGCAGTTCTTC
CASSASETYNEQFF
>TRBV11-3|NA|TRBD1|TRBJ2-1
TGTGCCAGCAGGCACGGACAGGGCGGTTCCAATGAGCAGTTCTTC
CASRHGQGGSNEQFF
>TRBV29-1|NA|TRBD1|TRBJ1-2
TGCAGCGTACAGGGGAATATTGCCCCCTATGGCTACACCTTC
CSVQGNIAPYGYTF
>TRBV4-3|NA|TRBD2|TRBJ2-1
TGCGCCAGCAGCCTTAGCGGGGGGGCCGAGTTAAATGAGCAGTTCTTC
CASSLSGGAELNEQFF
>TRBV15|NA|NA|TRBJ1-1
TGTGCCACCAGCAGCCCCACAGGGAGTAACGAAGCTTTCTTT
CATSSPTGSNEAFF
>TRBV30|NA|TRBD2|TRBJ2-7
TGTGCCTCGAGTGTGCGGGGGGTTCCCTACGAGCAGTACTTC
CASSVRGVPYEQYF
>TRBV10-3|NA|TRBD2|TRBJ2-3
TGTGCCATCAGTGAGTCGGCGGGGGGCGGCACAGATACGCAGTATTTT
CAISESAGGGTDTQYF
>TRBV4-1|NA|NA|TRBJ2-7
TGCGCCAGCAGCCAGGGACCCACAGGGTTCGAGCAGTACTTC
CASSQGPTGFEQYF
>TRBV28|NA|NA|TRBJ1-2
TGTGCCAGCAGTCCACTCAGGGTTGAACTCTATGGCTACACCTTC
CASSPLRVELYGYTF
>TRBV11-2|NA|NA|TRBJ2-7
TGTGCCAGCAGTCAGGGCTCCTACGAGCAGTACTTC
CASSQGSYEQYF
>TRBV18|few|TRBD2|TRBJ2-7
TGTGCCAGCTCACCTAAAGCGGGGGGGATTTACGAGCAGTACTTC
CASSPKAGGIYEQYF
>TRBV7-2|NA|TRBD1|TRBJ1-1
TGTGCCAGCAGCCCAGGACAGGGCGGCACTGAAGCTTTCTTT
CASSPGQGGTEAFF
>TRBV12-3/TRBV12-4|NA|NA|TRBJ1-1
TGTGCCAGCAGCCCTTTCAGGGGAGCTTTCTTT
CASSPFRGAFF
>TRBV7-2|NA|TRBD1|TRBJ1-2
TGTGCCAGCAGCTTAGCGGGGACAGGGACTTATGGCTACACCTTC
CASSLAGTGTYGYTF